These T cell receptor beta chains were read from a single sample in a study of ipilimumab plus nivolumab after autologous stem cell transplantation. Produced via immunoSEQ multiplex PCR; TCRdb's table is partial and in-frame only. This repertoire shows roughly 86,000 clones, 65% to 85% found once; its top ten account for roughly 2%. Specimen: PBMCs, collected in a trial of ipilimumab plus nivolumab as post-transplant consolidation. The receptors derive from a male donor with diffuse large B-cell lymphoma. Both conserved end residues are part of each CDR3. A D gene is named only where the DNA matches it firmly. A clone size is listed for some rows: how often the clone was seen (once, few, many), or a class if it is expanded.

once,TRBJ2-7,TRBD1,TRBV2,TGTGCCAGCAGTGAGGACAGGGCACGCTCCTACGAGCAGTACTTC,CASSEDRARSYEQYF
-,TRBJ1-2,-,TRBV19,TGTGCCAGTAGCCCGGGGGCGCGGGGCTACACCTTC,CASSPGARGYTF
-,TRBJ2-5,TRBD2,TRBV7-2,TGTGCCAGCAGCTTTGGGGGGACTAGCAAGACCCAGTACTTC,CASSFGGTSKTQYF
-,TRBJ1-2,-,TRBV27,TGTGCCAGCAGTTTATCGATGACAGCGAACTATGGCTACACCTTC,CASSLSMTANYGYTF
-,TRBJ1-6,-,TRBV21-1,TGTGCCAGCAGCAAAGCGCATTTCGGGGTTTGGGGATCACCCCTCCACTTT,CASSKAHFGVWGSPLHF
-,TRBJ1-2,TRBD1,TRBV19,TGTGCCAGTAGTATCCGGGACAGGGCTGGCTACACCTTC,CASSIRDRAGYTF
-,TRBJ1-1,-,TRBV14,TGTGCCAGCAGCCAAGAACGACGGAACACTGAAGCTTTCTTT,CASSQERRNTEAFF
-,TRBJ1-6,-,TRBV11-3,TGTGCCAGCAGCTCTAACAGGGACGGACCCCTCCACTTT,CASSSNRDGPLHF
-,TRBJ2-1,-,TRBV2,TGTGCCAGCAGGTTGGGGCACGATGAGCAGTTCTTC,CASRLGHDEQFF
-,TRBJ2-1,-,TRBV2,TGTGCCAGCAAAAATACCGGACTCCGAAGTGTAAATGAGCAGTTCTTC,CASKNTGLRSVNEQFF
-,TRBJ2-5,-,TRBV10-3,TGTGCCATCAGTGAAGGGAAAGAGACCCAGTACTTC,CAISEGKETQYF
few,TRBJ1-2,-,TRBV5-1,TGCGCCAGCAGCTTAAATGCCGGGGGTGGCTACACCTTC,CASSLNAGGGYTF
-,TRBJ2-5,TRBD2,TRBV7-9,TGTGCCAGCAGCTTAGTAGGGCTAGCGGGGGGCCAAGAGACCCAGTACTTC,CASSLVGLAGGQETQYF
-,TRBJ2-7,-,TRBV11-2,TGTGCCAGCCGCTCTACGGCTGGCGAGCAGTACTTC,CASRSTAGEQYF
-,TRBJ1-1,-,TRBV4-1,TGCGCCAGCAGCCCCCGAGTAGGGGGGGTGAACACTGAAGCTTTCTTT,CASSPRVGGVNTEAFF
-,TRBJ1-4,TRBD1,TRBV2,TGTGCCAGCAACCCGCTCCCGGGACAGGGGCGTTCAAAACTGTTTTTT,CASNPLPGQGRSKLFF
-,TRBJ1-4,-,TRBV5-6,TGTGCCAGCAGCTTCGGGCAGGGATCTGAAAAACTGTTTTTT,CASSFGQGSEKLFF
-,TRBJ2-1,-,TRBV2,TGTGCCAGCAGTGCCTCGGTCCGCCAGGAGCAGTTCTTC,CASSASVRQEQFF
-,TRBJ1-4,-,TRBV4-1,TGCGCCAGCAGCCAGGACAGTGAAAAACTGTTTTTT,CASSQDSEKLFF
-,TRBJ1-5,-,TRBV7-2,TGTGCCAGCAGCTTTGACGGCAATCAGCCCCAGCATTTT,CASSFDGNQPQHF
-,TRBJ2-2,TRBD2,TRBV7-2,TGTGCCAGCAGCCGCGACCGGACTAGCGCCGGCGGGGAGCTGTTTTTT,CASSRDRTSAGGELFF
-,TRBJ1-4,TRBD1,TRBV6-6,TGTGCCAGCAGCCCCCCAATAGACAGGGCCGAAAAACTGTTTTTT,CASSPPIDRAEKLFF
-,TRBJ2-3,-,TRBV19,TGTGCCAGCGCCAACTGGGGGGGCGGCACAGATACGCAGTATTTT,CASANWGGGTDTQYF
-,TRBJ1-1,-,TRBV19,TGTGCCAGTAGTCCAAGACAGGAAGGGGACACTGAAGCTTTCTTT,CASSPRQEGDTEAFF
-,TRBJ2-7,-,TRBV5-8,TGTGCCAGCAGGCGGGACATCTCCGAGCAGTACTTC,CASRRDISEQYF
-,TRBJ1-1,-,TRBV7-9,TGTGCCAGCAGCTTAGTTGAGGTTGCGCTTGAAGCTTTCTTT,CASSLVEVALEAFF
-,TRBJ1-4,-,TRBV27,TGTGCCAGCGGATCAGGCATTGAAAAACTGTTTTTT,CASGSGIEKLFF
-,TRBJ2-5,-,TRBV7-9,TGTGCCAGCAGCCCTGCGGCCAGTATTGTATTGACCCAGTACTTC,CASSPAASIVLTQYF
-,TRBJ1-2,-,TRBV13,TGTGCCAGCAGCTTAGGCGGGTGGAGACGCCCGTACTATGGCTACACCTTC,CASSLGGWRRPYYGYTF
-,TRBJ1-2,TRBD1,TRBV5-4,TGTGCCAGCAGCCCGAGGGACAGGAAGAACTATGGCTACACCTTC,CASSPRDRKNYGYTF
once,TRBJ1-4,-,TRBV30,TGTGCCTGGAGTGTACGTCCGAGCAGTCCTACTGAAAAACTGTTTTTT,CAWSVRPSSPTEKLFF
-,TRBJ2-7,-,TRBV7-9,TGTGCCAGCAGCATGGGGGTCTACGAGCAGTACTTC,CASSMGVYEQYF
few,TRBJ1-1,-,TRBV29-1,TGCAGCGTTGAGAAGGCGTGGCAGCGCAACACTGAAGCTTTCTTT,CSVEKAWQRNTEAFF
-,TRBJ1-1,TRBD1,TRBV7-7,TGTGCTAGCAGCGAGCGACAGGGACGGACCAACACTGAAGCTTTCTTT,CASSERQGRTNTEAFF
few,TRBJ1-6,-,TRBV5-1,TGCGCCAGCAGCTTGGGATTAGGTCCGGATTCACCCCTCCACTTT,CASSLGLGPDSPLHF
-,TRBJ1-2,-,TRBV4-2,TGTGCCAGCAGCCAAGAATTCACCCAGTCAAGCGGTGGCTACACCTTC,CASSQEFTQSSGGYTF
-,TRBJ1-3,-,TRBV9,TGTGCCAGCAACTCTGCGCAGGGCTTTTCTGGAAACACCATATATTTT,CASNSAQGFSGNTIYF
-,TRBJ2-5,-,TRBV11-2,TGTGCCAGCAGCTCCACTACTCCGGGGACCCAGTACTTC,CASSSTTPGTQYF
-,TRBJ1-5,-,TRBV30,TGTGCCTGGAGTGTCAGGGTGGATCAGCCCCAGCATTTT,CAWSVRVDQPQHF
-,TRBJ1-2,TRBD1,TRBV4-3,TGCGCCAGCAGCCCCCTCACAGGGGGACGATGGGGCTACACCTTC,CASSPLTGGRWGYTF
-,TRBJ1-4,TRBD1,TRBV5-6,TGTGCCAGCAGCAGACAGGGCCTCTCGGTTAATGAAAAACTGTTTTTT,CASSRQGLSVNEKLFF
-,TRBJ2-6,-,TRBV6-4,TGTGCCAGCGTCAGGGAGTCTGGGGCCAACGTCCTGACTTTC,CASVRESGANVLTF
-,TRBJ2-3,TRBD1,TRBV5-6,TGTGCCAGCAGCCCGACAGGGGGAGGCACAGATACGCAGTATTTT,CASSPTGGGTDTQYF
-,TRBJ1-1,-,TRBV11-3,TGTGCCAGCAGCTTAGAAGGGAACACTGAAGCTTTCTTT,CASSLEGNTEAFF
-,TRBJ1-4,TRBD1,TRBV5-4,TGTGCCAGCAGCTTGGACAGGGGCTGGAGTGAAAAACTGTTTTTT,CASSLDRGWSEKLFF
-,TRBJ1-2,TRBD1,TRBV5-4,TGTGCCAGCAGCTCAGGGGGGGCCTCCTATGGCTACACCTTC,CASSSGGASYGYTF
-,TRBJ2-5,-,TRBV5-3,TGTGCCAGAGGAAGACGGCAGGGCGAAGAGACCCAGTACTTC,CARGRRQGEETQYF
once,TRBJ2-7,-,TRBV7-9,TGTGCCAGCAGCTTAGGCTTTAGGACCAATGACGAGCAGTACTTC,CASSLGFRTNDEQYF
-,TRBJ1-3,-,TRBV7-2,TGTGCCAGCCAGTCGTCGGCAAACACCATATATTTT,CASQSSANTIYF
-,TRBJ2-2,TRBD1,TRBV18,TGTGCCAGCTCACCCCGACAGGGCGGATCCGGGGAGCTGTTTTTT,CASSPRQGGSGELFF
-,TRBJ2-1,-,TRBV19,TGTGCCAGTAGTGCTCGTATTAGTGAGCAGTTCTTC,CASSARISEQFF
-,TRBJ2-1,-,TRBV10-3,TGTGCCATCAGTGATCGGGCAGCGAATGAGCAGTTCTTC,CAISDRAANEQFF
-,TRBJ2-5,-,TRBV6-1,TGTGCCAGCAGTGAATCCAGTCGGGAGACCCAGTACTTC,CASSESSRETQYF
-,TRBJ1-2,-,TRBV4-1,TGCGCCAGCAGCCAGACGGGGGACTATGGCTACACCTTC,CASSQTGDYGYTF
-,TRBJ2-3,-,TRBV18,TGTGCCAGCGCTTGGCAGGCCACAGATACGCAGTATTTT,CASAWQATDTQYF
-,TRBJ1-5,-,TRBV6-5,TGTGCCAGCAGCCGAACGACTTCTCAGCCCCAGCATTTT,CASSRTTSQPQHF